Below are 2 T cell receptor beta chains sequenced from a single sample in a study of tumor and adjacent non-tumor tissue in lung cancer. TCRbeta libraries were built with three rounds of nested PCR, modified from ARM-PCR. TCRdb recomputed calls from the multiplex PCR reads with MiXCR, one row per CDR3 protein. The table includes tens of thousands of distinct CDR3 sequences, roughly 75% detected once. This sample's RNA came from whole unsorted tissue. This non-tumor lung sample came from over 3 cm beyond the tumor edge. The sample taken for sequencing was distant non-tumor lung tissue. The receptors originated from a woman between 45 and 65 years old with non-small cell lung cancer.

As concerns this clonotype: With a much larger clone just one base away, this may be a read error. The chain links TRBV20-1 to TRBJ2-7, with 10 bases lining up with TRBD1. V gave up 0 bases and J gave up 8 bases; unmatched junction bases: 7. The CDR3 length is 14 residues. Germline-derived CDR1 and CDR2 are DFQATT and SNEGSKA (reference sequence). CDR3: CSARETGGSYKQYF. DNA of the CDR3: TGCAGTGCTAGAGAGACAGGGGGCTCGTACAAGCAGTACTTC.

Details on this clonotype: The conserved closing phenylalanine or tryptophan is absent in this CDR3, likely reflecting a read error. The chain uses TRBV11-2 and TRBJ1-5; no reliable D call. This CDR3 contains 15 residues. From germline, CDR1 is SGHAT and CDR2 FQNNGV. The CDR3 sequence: CASSLAGRGNQPQHL. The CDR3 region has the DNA TGTGCCAGCAGTTTAGCAGGCCGAGGCAATCAGCCCCAGCATCTA.